One sample yielded the 14 T cell receptor beta chains listed below, sequenced in a study of graft-versus-host responses after intestinal transplantation (dated by TCRdb to 2020 to 2023). Antigens for these TCRs are unknown. Taken with the paper, the label for time point translates to: cells obtained before transplantation from donor or recipient. To prepare the library, the immunoSEQ multiplex PCR assay was applied. Not all clones reach the TCRdb copy of this immuneACCESS table, which keeps in-frame sequences only. Checked studies attribute under half of the gap to unresolved V genes and leave the rest unexplained. The sample profile shows 95,000 to 110,000 clones; about 90% of them were found once. The ten top clones hold 0.7% to 0.9% of the sample. Sequences were derived from unstimulated CD4+ T cells sorted from spleen or lymph node cells, sampled before intestinal transplant. The receptors shown here come from a human donor who received an intestinal transplant.

V gene TRBV28 combines with J gene TRBJ1-5; D gene ambiguous. The CDR3 spans 11 residues. Germline CDR1 is MDHEN and CDR2 is SYDVKM. Trimming pared 5 bases from V and 4 bases from J, leaving 3 bases between. Here the CDR3 reads CASSQNQPQHF. For the CDR3, the DNA is TGTGCCAGCAGTCAGAATCAGCCCCAGCATTTT.

This sequence joins TRBV11-1 and TRBJ2-7; 10 bases agree with TRBD2. The V gene end was trimmed by 0 bases and the J gene end by 5 bases; junction bases not matched to a gene: 7. The CDR3 extends over 16 amino acids. Germline loops: CDR1 SGHAT, CDR2 FQDESV (reference sequence). The CDR3 sequence: CASSLAPLAGANEQYF. The DNA for the CDR3 is TGTGCCAGCAGCTTAGCGCCTCTAGCGGGAGCGAACGAGCAGTACTTC.

The chain combines TRBV18 with TRBJ2-2; 7 nucleotides line up with TRBD1. Germline CDR1 is KGHSH and CDR2 is LQKENI. The J segment lost 1 base and the V segment lost 6 bases, leaving 5 bases of the junction unmatched. The CDR3 length is 15 residues. CDR3 region: CASSPRTGNTGELFF. DNA of the CDR3: TGTGCCAGCTCCCCCCGGACAGGGAACACCGGGGAGCTGTTTTTT.

This chain uses TRBV14 with TRBJ1-1; a weak D match, TRBD1 (5 bases). The CDR3 length is 14 residues. V was trimmed by 1 base and J by 6 bases, leaving 12 bases between them. Germline CDR1 reads SGHDN; CDR2 reads FVKESK. The CDR3 spells CASSQVGTGAEAFF. In DNA form, the CDR3 reads TGTGCCAGCAGCCAAGTTGGGACTGGAGCTGAAGCTTTCTTT.

The V call is TRBV5-4, the J call TRBJ2-2; D tentatively reads TRBD1 or TRBD2 (6 bases each). Germline V CDR1 and CDR2: SGHNT, YYREEE (reference sequence). V was cut by 0 bases and J by 3 bases, with 15 bases left in between. The CDR3 spans 17 residues. CDR3 residues: CASSLGGPGDYTGELFF. The CDR3 nucleotides are TGTGCCAGCAGCTTGGGGGGCCCAGGGGACTACACCGGGGAGCTGTTTTTT.

CDR3 loop: CASSQGQGFGANVLTF. DNA of the CDR3: TGCGCCAGCAGCCAAGGACAGGGTTTTGGGGCCAACGTCCTGACTTTC. The chain uses TRBV4-1 and TRBJ2-6; 7 nucleotides agree with TRBD1. V gave up 1 base and J gave up 3 bases; unmatched junction bases: 3. CDR1 is MGHRA, CDR2 YSYEKL, per germline. CDR3 length: 16 residues.

The chain recombines TRBV6-6 with TRBJ1-1; D ambiguous. The germline V gene encodes CDR1 MNHNY and CDR2 SVGAGI (reference sequence). V shed 0 bases and J shed 7 bases, with 9 bases lying between them. The length of the CDR3 is 13 residues. CDR3 sequence (DNA): TGTGCCAGCAGTTACTCGAAGAGTGTTGAAGCTTTCTTT. Its protein is CASSYSKSVEAFF.

The V and J genes are TRBV30 and TRBJ2-7, with 7 bases aligning to TRBD1. The CDR3 consists of 13 residues. V lost 7 bases to trimming and J lost 4 bases; unmatched junction nucleotides: 10. Germline CDR1 is GTSNPN and CDR2 is SVGIG (reference sequence). The chain's CDR3 is CALERDREYEQYF. In nucleotides, the CDR3 is TGTGCCTTAGAACGGGACAGAGAATACGAGCAGTACTTC.

The rearrangement links TRBV5-6 to TRBJ2-2, with D unclear. Trimming left V 1 base short and J 2 bases short, with 9 bases between. The CDR3 is made up of 15 amino acids. Germline V gives CDR1 SGHDT, CDR2 YYEEEE. The CDR3 reads CASSLIGLNTGELFF. CDR3 in DNA: TGTGCCAGCAGCTTGATAGGTCTAAACACCGGGGAGCTGTTTTTT.

This chain joins TRBV11-1 and TRBJ2-5, with 9 nucleotides matching TRBD2. V shed 0 bases, J shed 0 bases, and the junction held 2 bases outside the gene matches. This CDR3 has 16 amino acids. Germline V gene sequence: CDR1 SGHAT, CDR2 FQDESV (reference sequence). The CDR3 nucleotides are TGTGCCAGCAGCTTAGCTCAGCGGGGGGACCAAGAGACCCAGTACTTC. Its protein product is CASSLAQRGDQETQYF.

The V call is TRBV7-9, the J call TRBJ1-1, with 10 positions matching TRBD1. CDR1 is SEHNR, CDR2 FQNEAQ, per germline (reference sequence). The ends lost 3 bases at V and 2 bases at J; junction bases unmatched: 9. The CDR3 covers 17 residues. The CDR3 bases are TGTGCCAGCAGCTTCCCCGGACAGGGGGGCCCTAACACTGAAGCTTTCTTT. It codes for CASSFPGQGGPNTEAFF.

The chain joins TRBV7-7 to TRBJ2-5; a weak D match, TRBD1 (6 bases). V was cut by 5 bases and J by 5 bases, with 12 bases left in between. This CDR3 spans 13 amino acids. Germline CDR1 reads SSHAT; CDR2 reads FNYEAQ (reference sequence). The CDR3 loop reads CASSADRWETQYF. CDR3 coding DNA: TGTGCCAGCAGCGCCGACAGGTGGGAGACCCAGTACTTC.

Turning to this clone: The junction shows a germline mismatch at one end, possibly a read error. Distinct nucleotide sequences in the sample also encode this CDR3. The chain combines TRBV6-1 with TRBJ1-4; the match to TRBD1 covers 7 bases. Germline-derived CDR1 and CDR2 are MNHNS and SASEGT. This CDR3 region has 12 residues. The CDR3 spells CASRQGGEKLFF. The CDR3 bases are TGTGCCAGCCGACAGGGTGGTGAAAAACTGTTCTTT.

This clone was counted a few times. V gene TRBV4-1 combines with J gene TRBJ2-7, with 7 bases that match TRBD2. The trim removed 1 base at V and 1 base at J, leaving 7 bases unmatched. This CDR3 spans 16 amino acids. Germline values: CDR1 MGHRA, CDR2 YSYEKL. CDR3 sequence reads: CASSQARAGVSYEQYF. CDR3 DNA: TGCGCCAGCAGCCAAGCCCGGGCGGGGGTTTCCTACGAGCAGTACTTC.